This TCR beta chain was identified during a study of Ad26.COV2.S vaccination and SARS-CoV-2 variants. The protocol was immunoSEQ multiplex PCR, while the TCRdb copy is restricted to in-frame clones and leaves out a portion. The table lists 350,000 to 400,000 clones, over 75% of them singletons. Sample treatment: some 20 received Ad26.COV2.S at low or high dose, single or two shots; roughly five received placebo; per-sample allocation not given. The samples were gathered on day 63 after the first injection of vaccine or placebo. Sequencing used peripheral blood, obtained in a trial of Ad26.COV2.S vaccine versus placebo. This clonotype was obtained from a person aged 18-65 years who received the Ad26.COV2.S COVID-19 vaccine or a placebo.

CDR3 nucleotide sequence: TGTGCCTGGAGTAGAGGGGCAAATCAGCCCCAGCATTTT. It specifies CAWSRGANQPQHF. This chain connects TRBV30 to TRBJ1-5, with D maybe TRBD1 (5 bases). The V gene lost 2 bases and the J gene lost 4 bases, with 9 bases spanning the gap. Germline V gene data show CDR1 as GTSNPN and CDR2 as SVGIG (reference sequence). This CDR3 region has 13 residues.